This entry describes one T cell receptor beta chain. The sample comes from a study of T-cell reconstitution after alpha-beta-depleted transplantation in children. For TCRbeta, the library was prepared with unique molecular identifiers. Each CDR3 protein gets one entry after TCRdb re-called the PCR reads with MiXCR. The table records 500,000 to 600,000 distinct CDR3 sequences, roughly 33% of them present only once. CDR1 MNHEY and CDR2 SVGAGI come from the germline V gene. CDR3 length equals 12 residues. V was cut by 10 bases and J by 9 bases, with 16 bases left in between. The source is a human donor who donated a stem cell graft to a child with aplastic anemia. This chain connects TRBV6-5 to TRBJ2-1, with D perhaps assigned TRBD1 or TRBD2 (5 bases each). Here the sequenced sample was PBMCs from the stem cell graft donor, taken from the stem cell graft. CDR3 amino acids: CAITGALGEQFF. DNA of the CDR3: TGTGCCATCACCGGGGCACTAGGTGAGCAGTTCTTC.